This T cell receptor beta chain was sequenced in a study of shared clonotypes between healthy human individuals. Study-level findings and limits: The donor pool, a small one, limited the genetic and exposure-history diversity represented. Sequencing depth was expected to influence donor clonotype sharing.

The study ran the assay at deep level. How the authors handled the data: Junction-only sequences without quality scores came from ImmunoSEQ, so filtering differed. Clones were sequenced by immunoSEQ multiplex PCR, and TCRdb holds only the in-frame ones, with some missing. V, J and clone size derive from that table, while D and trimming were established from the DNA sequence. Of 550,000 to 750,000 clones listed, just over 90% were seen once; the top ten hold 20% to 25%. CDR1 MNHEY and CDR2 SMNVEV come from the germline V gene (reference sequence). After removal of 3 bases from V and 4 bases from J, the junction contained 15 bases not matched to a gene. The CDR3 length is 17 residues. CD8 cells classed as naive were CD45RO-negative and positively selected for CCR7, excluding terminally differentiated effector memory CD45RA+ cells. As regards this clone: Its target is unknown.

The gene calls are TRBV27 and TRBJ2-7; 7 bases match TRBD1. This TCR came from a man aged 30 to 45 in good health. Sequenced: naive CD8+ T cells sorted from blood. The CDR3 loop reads CASSFLQTGTEIYEQYF. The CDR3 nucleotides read TGTGCCAGCAGTTTTTTACAAACCGGGACAGAGATATACGAGCAGTACTTC.